This entry concerns a single TCR beta chain. From germline, CDR1 is MNHEY and CDR2 SVGAGI. The CDR3 runs 13 residues. V was clipped by 5 bases and J by 7 bases; unmatched bases: 6. This sample is drawn from a study of OX40 agonist ivuxolimab in advanced cancers. The overall study: Patients treated during dose escalation were battling hepatocellular carcinoma, melanoma, renal cell or head and neck cancer.

Assay: immunoSEQ multiplex PCR; the TCRdb copy retains only in-frame clones and omits some. Of some 80,000 clones listed, 65% to 85% are singletons. Systemic immunosuppression or autoimmune disease history was grounds to exclude patients. Sequenced material: CD4+ or CD8+ T cells sorted from blood, taken in a trial of the OX40 agonist ivuxolimab. The chain joins TRBV6-5 to TRBJ1-2; 8 bases agree with TRBD1. The sequence derives from an adult with an advanced solid tumor such as melanoma, head and neck, liver or kidney cancer. The CDR3 nucleotides read TGTGCCAGCAGTCTCGACAGGGGTCGTGGCTACACCTTC. Protein: CASSLDRGRGYTF.